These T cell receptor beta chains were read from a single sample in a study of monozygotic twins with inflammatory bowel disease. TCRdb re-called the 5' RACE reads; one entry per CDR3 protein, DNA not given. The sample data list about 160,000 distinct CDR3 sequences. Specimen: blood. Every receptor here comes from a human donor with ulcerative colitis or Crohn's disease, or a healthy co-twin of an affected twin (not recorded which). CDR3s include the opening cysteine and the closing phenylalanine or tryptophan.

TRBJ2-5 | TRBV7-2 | CASSFQLETQYF
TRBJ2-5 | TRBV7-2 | CASGRGAGGETQYF
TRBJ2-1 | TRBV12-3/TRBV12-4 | CASNPTRGAQFF
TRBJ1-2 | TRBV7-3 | CASSLIGQDYGYTF
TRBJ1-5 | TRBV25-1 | CASGRYQPQHF
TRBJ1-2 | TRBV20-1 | CSETGGNGYTF
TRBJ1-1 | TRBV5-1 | CASSLAGEGNTEAFF
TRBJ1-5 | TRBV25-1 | CASSERGDSNQPQHF
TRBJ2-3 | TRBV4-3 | CASSQDGLAGADTQYF
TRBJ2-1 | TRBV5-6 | CASSYGTGWFEQFF